The clone carrying this T cell receptor (beta chain) came up a few times. A single record per CDR3 protein comes from TCRdb applying MiXCR to the RT-PCR reads. The table has about 680,000 distinct CDR3 sequences, more than 13% seen once. Trimming took 1 base from V and 10 from J; bases not matched to a gene: 0. Per germline, CDR1 LNHDA and CDR2 SQIVND (reference sequence). The CDR3 loop spans 12 amino acids. The chain employs TRBV19 and TRBJ2-3; 9 positions match TRBD2. The sample was memory CD4+ T cells from blood. This receptor was obtained from a female donor in good health, serving as a healthy control. The CDR3 sequence: CASSIGLAAQYF. In DNA form, the CDR3 reads TGTGCCAGTAGTATAGGACTAGCGGCGCAGTATTTT. Drawing the rest from reference TRBV19 and TRBJ2-3, the complete variable domain is DGGITQSPKYLFRKEGQNVTLSCEQNLNHDAMYWYRQDPGQGLRLIYYSQIVNDFQKGDIAEGYSVSREKKESFPLTVTSAQKNPTAFYLCASSIGLAAQYFGPGTRLTVL.